Presented here are 19 T cell receptor beta chains from one specimen sequenced in a study of blood T cell repertoires in COVID-19. Libraries were prepared by immunoSEQ multiplex PCR; TCRdb keeps only in-frame clonotypes and omits some of them. The data show 85,000 to 95,000 clones, less than 90% seen once. Sequencing was performed on peripheral blood. The receptors derive from a woman of 80 years or more with acute or convalescent COVID-19.

With respect to this clone: A read error may produce the germline difference seen at one junction end. V usage is TRBV15 and J usage is TRBJ1-2, with a possible D match to TRBD1 (6 bases). The germline V gene encodes CDR1 LNHNV and CDR2 YYDKDF (reference sequence). The length of the CDR3 is 14 residues. DNA for the CDR3: TGTGCCACCAGCAGGGGAGGGGGACTCCTTTCCCTTTTCTTC. Its protein is CATSRGGGLLSLFF.

V is TRBV3-1 (or the pseudogene TRBV3-2) and J is TRBJ1-6, with D perhaps matching TRBD1 (5 bases). The CDR3 spans 16 residues. Trimming left V 0 bases short and J 7 bases short, with 13 bases between. Germline CDR1 is LGHDT and CDR2 is YNNKEL (reference sequence). The DNA of the CDR3 is TGTGCCAGCAGCCAAGATTTCGGGGGGAGGAATTCACCCCTCCACTTT. Protein: CASSQDFGGRNSPLHF.

V usage is TRBV7-9 and J usage is TRBJ2-7; possible D gene TRBD1, 5 bases. V was trimmed by 1 base and J by 6 bases, leaving 7 bases between them. The CDR3 has 12 amino acids. Germline V gene data show CDR1 as SEHNR and CDR2 as FQNEAQ (reference sequence). The CDR3 reads CASSLDRTEQYF. In DNA form, the CDR3 reads TGTGCCAGCAGCTTAGACAGGACCGAGCAGTACTTC.

This clone has just one count. The chain carries TRBV6-6 and TRBJ1-5; the match to TRBD1 covers 8 bases. Germline V CDR1 and CDR2: MNHNY, SVGAGI (reference sequence). V gave up 5 bases and J gave up 9 bases; unmatched junction bases: 9. The CDR3 runs to 14 residues. CDR3 sequence reads: CASSDRGPQSPQHF. The DNA for the CDR3 is TGTGCCAGCAGTGACAGGGGACCGCAGTCGCCCCAGCATTTT.

Only one count was recorded for this clone. The chain carries TRBV9 and TRBJ1-6; D not certain. CDR3 length: 18 amino acids. Germline assignment: CDR1 SGDLS and CDR2 YYNGEE. The ends were cut back, 0 bases at V and 0 bases at J, with 13 bases in the middle. The CDR3 loop is CASSVGPSRSSYNSPLHF. The CDR3, as DNA: TGTGCCAGCAGCGTAGGCCCCTCCCGGAGCTCCTATAATTCACCCCTCCACTTT.

The rearrangement joins TRBV28 to TRBJ1-4; D ambiguous. V lost 1 base and J lost 8, with 8 bases in between. Germline V gene sequence: CDR1 MDHEN, CDR2 SYDVKM. The CDR3 is 13 residues long. Here the CDR3 DNA reads TGTGCCAGCAGTTTATCCGGGAGCGAAAAACTGTTTTTT. Its translation is CASSLSGSEKLFF.

This clone occurred once. Other DNA sequences from this sample encode an identical CDR3 as well. This chain uses TRBV18 with TRBJ1-5; D not resolved. Trimming shortened V by 2 bases and J by 1 base, and 9 bases separated the two germline ends. CDR1 is KGHSH and CDR2 is LQKENI in the germline V gene. CDR3 size: 15 residues. DNA of the CDR3: TGTGCCAGCTCACCAGGGGAGGGAAGCAATCAGCCCCAGCATTTT. Protein sequence: CASSPGEGSNQPQHF. Full variable domain (rest looked up from reference TRBV18 and TRBJ1-5): NAGVMQNPRHLVRRRGQEARLRCSPMKGHSHVYWYRQLPEEGLKFMVYLQKENIIDESGMPKERFSAEFPKEGPSILRIQQVVRGDSAAYFCASSPGEGSNQPQHFGDGTRLSIL.

The chain combines TRBV5-1 with TRBJ2-3, with D hard to call. This CDR3 has 15 residues. Trimming removed 1 base at V and 4 bases at J, with 13 bases between. The germline gives CDR1 SGHRS, CDR2 YFSETQ. The CDR3, as DNA: TGCGCCAGCAGCTTGTCACACCGATTGTCAGATACGCAGTATTTT. Encoded protein: CASSLSHRLSDTQYF.

The gene calls are TRBV5-6 and TRBJ1-1, with a possible D match to TRBD1 (6 bases). The V end lost 3 bases, the J end lost 6 bases, and 18 bases lay between the germline ends. In germline, CDR1 is SGHDT, CDR2 YYEEEE. This CDR3 has 15 residues. CDR3 in DNA: TGTGCCAGCAGCTCAAATCAGGGGCTAGGGGCTGAAGCTTTCTTT. This encodes CASSSNQGLGAEAFF.

The DNA of the CDR3 is TGTGCCAGCAGCTTGTACGGACAGGGGGTAGGCTACACCTTC. Translating it yields CASSLYGQGVGYTF. This chain joins TRBV5-4 and TRBJ1-2; TRBD1 matches 10 bases. CDR1 is SGHNT and CDR2 is YYREEE in the germline V gene (reference sequence). The CDR3 sequence is 14 residues long. The junction had 5 bases not matched to a gene; V was cut back by 1 base and J by 8 bases.

The gene calls are TRBV6-4 and TRBJ1-1, with 10 bases aligning to TRBD1. Germline assignment: CDR1 MRHNA and CDR2 SNTAGT. Trimming removed 2 bases from V and 0 bases from J; junction bases left unmatched: 3. The CDR3 is made up of 16 amino acids. This chain's CDR3 is CASSDRDRGLNTEAFF. CDR3 in DNA: TGTGCCAGCAGTGACCGGGACAGGGGACTGAACACTGAAGCTTTCTTT.

The rearrangement links TRBV2 to TRBJ1-4; 9 positions match TRBD1. Germline values: CDR1 SNHLY, CDR2 FYNNEI. The V segment lost 4 bases and the J segment 8 bases; nucleotides outside the gene matches: 5. The CDR3 is 14 residues long. The CDR3 DNA follows: TGTGCCAGCAGTGCGGACAGGGGCCGGGAAAAACTGTTTTTT. It translates to CASSADRGREKLFF.

This chain links TRBV4-1 with TRBJ1-6; D ambiguous. V lost 4 bases and J 7 bases, leaving 17 bases between the germline ends. This CDR3 is 16 amino acids long. The germline V gene encodes CDR1 MGHRA and CDR2 YSYEKL. CDR3 sequence reads: CASSRATSDYNSPLHF. The DNA of the CDR3 is TGCGCCAGCAGCCGAGCCACGAGCGACTACAATTCACCCCTCCACTTT.

This chain uses TRBV5-5 with TRBJ2-7; 8 nucleotides match TRBD2. The V gene's germline CDR1 is SGHKS and CDR2 YYEKEE (reference sequence). CDR3 length: 15 residues. Trimming at V came to 2 bases and at J to 2 bases, leaving 6 bases not matched to a gene. The CDR3 region is CASSLSGGTAYEQYF. For the CDR3, the DNA is TGTGCCAGCAGCTTAAGCGGGGGAACCGCCTACGAGCAGTACTTC.

V usage is TRBV6-5 and J usage is TRBJ1-3; D gene ambiguous. CDR1 is MNHEY, CDR2 SVGAGI, per germline. Trimming cost V 8 bases and J 4 bases, with 18 bases left between them. CDR3 size: 15 residues. CDR3 in DNA: TGTGCCAGCGCCCCCGAATACGGGAGGGGAAACACCATATATTTT. Its translation: CASAPEYGRGNTIYF.

This clone has just a few counts. V and J are TRBV5-4 and TRBJ1-3, with D perhaps matching TRBD1 (6 bases). With 4 bases removed from V and 4 bases from J, the gap between germline ends came to 9 bases. The CDR3 consists of 13 residues. Germline CDR1 SGHNT, CDR2 YYREEE (reference sequence). The chain's CDR3 is CASSTGTGNTIYF. CDR3 coding DNA: TGTGCCAGCAGCACCGGGACAGGAAACACCATATATTTT.

The chain links TRBV12-5 to TRBJ2-7; 10 bases map to TRBD1. CDR3 size: 16 residues. V gave up 4 bases and J gave up 6 bases; unmatched junction bases: 12. The germline CDR1 and CDR2 sequences are LGHNT and FRNRAP. CDR3 loop: CASGSTRQGARVEQYF. CDR3 nucleotide sequence: TGTGCTAGTGGTTCTACGCGACAGGGGGCCCGGGTCGAGCAGTACTTC.

This rearrangement joins TRBV25-1 to TRBJ2-1; the match to TRBD1 covers 9 bases. Trimming at V came to 3 bases and at J to 4 bases, leaving 4 bases not matched to a gene. The CDR3 is made up of 15 amino acids. Germline values: CDR1 MGHDK, CDR2 SYGVNS. The DNA of the CDR3 is TGTGCCAGCAGTGATGGACAGGGGATATACAATGAGCAGTTCTTC. This encodes CASSDGQGIYNEQFF.

This clone has only one observation. The chain links TRBV7-2 to TRBJ2-5, with D hard to call. Trimming took 5 bases from V and 6 from J, leaving 13 bases between them. Per the germline V gene, CDR1 is SGHTA and CDR2 is FQGNSA. The CDR3 consists of 13 residues. The chain's CDR3 is CASSPALAQTQYF. The CDR3 DNA reads as TGTGCCAGCAGCCCAGCGCTGGCTCAGACCCAGTACTTC. Full variable domain (missing parts from reference TRBV7-2 and TRBJ2-5): GAGVSQSPSNKVTEKGKDVELRCDPISGHTALYWYRQSLGQGLEFLIYFQGNSAPDKSGLPSDRFSAERTGGSVSTLTIQRTQQEDSAVYLCASSPALAQTQYFGPGTRLLVL.